The 29 T cell receptor beta chains below were found in one sample sequenced in a study of T cell changes during pregnancy in multiple sclerosis. The method was immunoSEQ multiplex PCR; TCRdb's version includes in-frame clones alone and lacks a portion of them. The sample gives about 46,000 clones, almost 95% of which show up once; roughly 2.1% is in the top ten. Sequencing was performed on peripheral blood, taken in the third trimester of pregnancy. Receptors were obtained from a female donor with multiple sclerosis, enrolled in a pregnancy study.

The chain employs TRBV5-1 and TRBJ1-1; the D gene is possibly TRBD1 (5 bases). Germline V CDR1 and CDR2: SGHRS, YFSETQ. V was pared by 3 bases and J by 5 bases, with 14 bases between. CDR3 size: 14 residues. The CDR3 DNA reads as TGCGCCAGCAGCTGGGAAGGGGCGGGGACTGAAGCTTTCTTT. It specifies CASSWEGAGTEAFF.

The V gene is TRBV19, the J gene TRBJ1-2; 8 bases line up with TRBD1. This CDR3 has 14 amino acids. Per germline, CDR1 LNHDA and CDR2 SQIVND (reference sequence). V lost 5 bases to trimming and J lost 7 bases; unmatched junction nucleotides: 9. The chain's CDR3 is CASSLLGQDGGYTF. As DNA, the CDR3 is TGTGCCAGTAGTTTACTGGGACAGGATGGTGGCTACACCTTC.

CDR3 nucleotide sequence: TGTGCCACCAGCAGAGGGAGCAGACAAGAGACCCAGTACTTC. The encoded protein is CATSRGSRQETQYF. This sequence joins TRBV15 and TRBJ2-5; D gene ambiguous. Germline CDR1 is LNHNV and CDR2 is YYDKDF (reference sequence). The V end lost 1 base, the J end lost 2 bases, and 8 bases lay between the germline ends. The CDR3 has 14 residues.

The chain joins TRBV27 to TRBJ1-1; tentative D call: TRBD1 (5 bases). CDR1 and CDR2 (germline): MNHEY, SMNVEV (reference sequence). Trimming pared 6 bases from V and 1 base from J, leaving 9 bases between. This CDR3 is built from 13 residues. CDR3 coding DNA: TGTGCCAGCAGCTCTCAGGGGAACACTGAAGCTTTCTTT. It yields the protein CASSSQGNTEAFF.

The V call is TRBV10-2, the J call TRBJ2-3, with D unclear. This CDR3 spans 12 amino acids. V was shortened by 6 bases and J by 7 bases, with 11 bases between the two germline ends. Per the germline V gene, CDR1 is WSHSY and CDR2 is SAAADI. CDR3: CASSLGVNTQYF. CDR3 DNA sequence: TGCGCCAGCAGCCTCGGAGTAAATACGCAGTATTTT.

This clone showed up just once. The V call is TRBV5-1, the J call TRBJ2-7; the match to TRBD2 covers 16 bases. V was pared by 2 bases and J by 6 bases, with 5 bases of the junction left unmatched. The germline gives CDR1 SGHRS, CDR2 YFSETQ. CDR3 length: 16 amino acids. The CDR3 nucleotides are TGCGCCAGCAGCTTACGGGGACTAGCGGGAGGGGGCGAGCAGTACTTC. Translating it yields CASSLRGLAGGGEQYF.

The CDR3: CASNSGFYNEQFF. In nucleotides, the CDR3 is TGTGCCAGTAATAGCGGGTTCTACAATGAGCAGTTCTTC. The chain links TRBV19 to TRBJ2-1; 7 nucleotides agree with TRBD2. The germline gives CDR1 LNHDA, CDR2 SQIVND (reference sequence). With 7 bases clipped from V and 3 bases from J, the junction kept 3 bases outside the gene matches. This CDR3 has 13 residues.

This rearrangement joins TRBV5-1 to TRBJ2-2; D is uncertain. This CDR3 spans 14 amino acids. Deletions cut 4 bases from V and 6 bases from J, with 13 bases between. The V gene's germline CDR1 is SGHRS and CDR2 YFSETQ. Written as DNA, the CDR3 is TGCGCCAGCAGCCCGAGTCACGGTGCCGGGGAGCTGTTTTTT. This codes for CASSPSHGAGELFF. Full variable domain (remainder filled in from reference TRBV5-1 and TRBJ2-2): KAGVTQTPRYLIKTRGQQVTLSCSPISGHRSVSWYQQTPGQGLQFLFEYFSETQRNKGNFPGRFSGRQFSNSRSEMNVSTLELGDSALYLCASSPSHGAGELFFGEGSRLTVL.

The table lists this clone with a few counts. This chain links TRBV30 with TRBJ2-3; 11 bases map to TRBD2. The CDR3 has 16 residues. CDR1 and CDR2 (germline): GTSNPN, SVGIG (reference sequence). V was clipped by 0 bases and J by 6 bases; unmatched bases: 8. The CDR3 here is CAWSVHSGRAKDTQYF. The CDR3 nucleotides read TGTGCCTGGAGTGTACATAGCGGGAGGGCTAAGGATACGCAGTATTTT.

V is TRBV11-3 and J is TRBJ2-2; 12 bases are a match to TRBD2. The CDR3 consists of 17 residues. The germline gives CDR1 SGHNT, CDR2 YENEEA. Germline trimming cut 5 bases from V and 2 bases from J; bases unmatched to any gene: 6. In DNA form, the CDR3 reads TGTGCCAGCAGCAACTTCGGACTAGCGGGAAACACCGGGGAGCTGTTTTTT. Its protein is CASSNFGLAGNTGELFF.

Worth noting for this clone: At one end the junction does not follow the germline gene, possibly because of a read error. This chain joins TRBV7-8 and TRBJ2-7; tentatively, D is TRBD1 (5 bases). Germline CDR1 reads SGHVS; CDR2 reads FQNEAQ. This CDR3 contains 13 residues. The CDR3 loop reads CASSLFQGVSILF. For the CDR3, the DNA is TGTGCCAGCAGCTTGTTTCAGGGCGTATCCATTCTTTTC.

The genes are TRBV9 and TRBJ2-1, with 11 bases matching TRBD2. J gave up 7 bases and V 3 bases, and 9 bases lay outside the gene matches. Germline assignment: CDR1 SGDLS and CDR2 YYNGEE. This CDR3 is built from 16 residues. CDR3 DNA sequence: TGTGCCAGCAGCGACTTAGCGGGAGGGCCTAGAAATGAGCAGTTCTTC. This codes for CASSDLAGGPRNEQFF.

The V call is TRBV7-2, the J call TRBJ2-5; weak D call: TRBD2 (5 bases). The CDR3 covers 16 residues. V was clipped by 1 base and J by 5 bases, with 17 bases between them. The germline gives CDR1 SGHTA, CDR2 FQGNSA. The CDR3 is CASSLELGSGRETQYF. Written as DNA, the CDR3 is TGTGCCAGCAGCTTAGAATTAGGCAGCGGTCGGGAGACCCAGTACTTC. Complete variable domain (other parts from reference TRBV7-2 and TRBJ2-5): GAGVSQSPSNKVTEKGKDVELRCDPISGHTALYWYRQSLGQGLEFLIYFQGNSAPDKSGLPSDRFSAERTGGSVSTLTIQRTQQEDSAVYLCASSLELGSGRETQYFGPGTRLLVL.

V is TRBV4-1 and J is TRBJ2-1; maybe TRBD2 (6 bases). The CDR3 extends over 15 amino acids. Looked up from germline, CDR1 is MGHRA and CDR2 is YSYEKL. With 3 bases removed from V and 6 bases from J, the gap between germline ends came to 15 bases. CDR3 residues: CASSHRASESNEQFF. The CDR3 DNA reads as TGCGCCAGCAGCCATAGGGCTAGCGAGTCCAATGAGCAGTTCTTC.

The chain combines TRBV6-1 with TRBJ2-3; perhaps TRBD2 as D (6 bases). The CDR3 has 12 amino acids. The germline gives CDR1 MNHNS, CDR2 SASEGT. The V end lost 10 bases, the J end lost 6 bases, and 14 bases lay between the germline ends. The CDR3 DNA follows: TGTGCCACCTGGAGGGGTTGGGATACGCAGTATTTT. Encoded protein: CATWRGWDTQYF.

The rearrangement links TRBV28 to TRBJ1-5; a weak D match, TRBD1 (6 bases). V was pared by 2 bases and J by 4 bases, with 9 bases between. From germline, CDR1 is MDHEN and CDR2 SYDVKM. The CDR3 is made up of 14 amino acids. Here the CDR3 DNA reads TGTGCCAGCAGTTTACAGGGGATTAATCAGCCCCAGCATTTT. It yields the protein CASSLQGINQPQHF.

This sequence joins TRBV6-5 and TRBJ1-1, with a possible D match to TRBD1 (6 bases). Per germline, CDR1 MNHEY and CDR2 SVGAGI. CDR3 length: 16 residues. V lost 4 bases and J 1 base, leaving 16 bases between the germline ends. The CDR3 region is CASSFSQGRQNTEAFF. DNA for the CDR3: TGTGCCAGCAGTTTCTCACAGGGTCGGCAGAACACTGAAGCTTTCTTT.

The table lists this clone with a count of one. This chain links TRBV7-9 with TRBJ2-1; TRBD2 is a possible D gene (6 bases). The CDR3 runs 13 residues. The V and J ends lost 5 bases and 6 bases respectively, with 11 bases between them. In germline, CDR1 is SEHNR, CDR2 FQNEAQ (reference sequence). CDR3 residues: CASSVGGGNEQFF. The CDR3 nucleotides are TGTGCCAGCAGCGTCGGGGGAGGCAATGAGCAGTTCTTC.

The CDR3 nucleotides are TGTGCCAGCAGCGTAGTAGCGGGAAACGCGCAGTATTTT. Translated: CASSVVAGNAQYF. The chain uses TRBV9 and TRBJ2-3; 8 nucleotides agree with TRBD2. Trimming cost V 0 bases and J 10 bases; bases outside gene matches: 4. Germline V gene sequence: CDR1 SGDLS, CDR2 YYNGEE. The CDR3 covers 13 residues.

Here the CDR3 reads CSVDTGFHYEQYF. CDR3 coding DNA: TGCAGCGTTGATACAGGGTTTCACTACGAGCAGTACTTC. The genes are TRBV29-1 and TRBJ2-7, with D maybe TRBD1 (6 bases). Germline lookup yields CDR1 SQVTM and CDR2 ANQGSEA. V gave up 3 bases and J gave up 3 bases, with 12 bases separating them. CDR3 length: 13 residues.

The rearrangement uses TRBV5-1 and TRBJ2-5; 7 nucleotides line up with TRBD1. The tail of the sequence fits TRBJ2-7 better, so the J call may be wrong. The CDR3 spans 15 residues. Germline V gives CDR1 SGHRS, CDR2 YFSETQ. The DNA of the CDR3 is TGCGCCAGCAGCCCCGGACAGGAGGAACGTGACGAGCAGTACTTC. As protein: CASSPGQEERDEQYF.

This sequence joins TRBV27 and TRBJ1-6; D is perhaps TRBD1 (6 bases). V dropped 6 bases and J dropped 5 bases, with 11 bases sitting between them. The CDR3 length is 14 residues. From germline, CDR1 is MNHEY and CDR2 SMNVEV (reference sequence). CDR3 in DNA: TGTGCCAGCAGCCAAACAGGGAATAATTCACCCCTCCACTTT. Its translation is CASSQTGNNSPLHF.

V and J are TRBV4-2 and TRBJ2-5; 8 bases agree with TRBD2. The CDR3 has 14 residues. Germline V gives CDR1 LGHNA, CDR2 YNFKEQ. Losses at the gene ends were 4 bases for V and 5 bases for J; bases not matched to a gene: 6. Written as DNA, the CDR3 is TGTGCCAGCAGCCGAACGTCGGGGGGGGAGACCCAGTACTTC. This codes for CASSRTSGGETQYF.

The chain joins TRBV4-1 to TRBJ2-2, with 9 nucleotides matching TRBD1. J was trimmed by 5 bases and V by 4 bases; bases with no gene match: 8. The V gene's germline CDR1 is MGHRA and CDR2 YSYEKL. The CDR3 runs to 16 residues. In DNA, the CDR3 is TGCGCCAGCAGCCTGTTCGGGACAGGGACAACCGGGGAGCTGTTTTTT. Protein: CASSLFGTGTTGELFF.

This chain uses TRBV13 with TRBJ2-1, with 7 bases matching TRBD2. V was clipped by 3 bases and J by 0 bases; unmatched bases: 5. The CDR3 is 16 amino acids. Germline V gene data show CDR1 as PRHDT and CDR2 as FYEKMQ (reference sequence). This CDR3 reads CASSFPRGTSYNEQFF. The CDR3 nucleotides are TGTGCCAGCAGCTTCCCGCGGGGGACCTCCTACAATGAGCAGTTCTTC.

The chain combines TRBV7-9 with TRBJ2-1; D is possibly TRBD2 (6 bases). The germline gives CDR1 SEHNR, CDR2 FQNEAQ (reference sequence). V was trimmed by 2 bases and J by 8 bases, leaving 10 bases between them. The CDR3 runs to 13 residues. The CDR3 DNA is TGTGCCAGCAGCTTACAAGGGGACTATGAGCAGTTCTTC. Its translation: CASSLQGDYEQFF.

The gene calls are TRBV19 and TRBJ2-1; 10 bases line up with TRBD2. This CDR3 is built from 16 residues. The V gene's germline CDR1 is LNHDA and CDR2 SQIVND (reference sequence). Trimming cost V 5 bases and J 9 bases; bases outside gene matches: 13. The CDR3 sequence: CASSGSGLAGVGEQFF. CDR3 nucleotides: TGTGCCAGTAGTGGCAGCGGGCTAGCGGGAGTGGGTGAGCAGTTCTTC.

This sequence joins TRBV28 and TRBJ1-2; the D gene is possibly TRBD1 (6 bases). Germline V lookup: CDR1 MDHEN, CDR2 SYDVKM. Trimming left V 5 bases short and J 2 bases short, with 12 bases between. The CDR3 runs 14 residues. The CDR3 spells CASSGPGTNYGYTF. The CDR3 coding sequence is TGTGCCAGCAGTGGTCCCGGGACAAACTATGGCTACACCTTC.

The genes are TRBV7-9 and TRBJ2-1; 9 nucleotides agree with TRBD1. The CDR3 is made up of 14 amino acids. Germline trimming cut 1 base from V and 9 bases from J; bases unmatched to any gene: 4. The germline V gene has CDR1 SEHNR and CDR2 FQNEAQ (reference sequence). The CDR3 DNA reads as TGTGCCAGCAGCTTAGATGGACAGGGGAGTGAGCAGTTCTTC. Translating it yields CASSLDGQGSEQFF.